This TCR beta chain was identified during a study of CD8 T cells in Susac syndrome. V was pared by 1 base and J by 1 base, with 7 bases between. Germline CDR1 LGHNA, CDR2 YSLEER. The CDR3 contains 14 residues. An amount of RNA that ranged from about 0.45 to 1 ug was reverse transcribed with random hexamers. TCRdb reanalysed the immunoSEQ multiplex PCR reads using MiXCR and keeps one entry per CDR3 protein. The sample holds roughly 100,000 distinct CDR3 sequences, around 94% seen once. Sequencing of TCR beta covered CD8+ and CD4+ T cells obtained from blood. Source material: CD4+ T cells from PBMCs. The chain carries TRBV4-3 and TRBJ1-2; tentatively, D is TRBD1 (6 bases). The TCR was taken from a human donor with Susac syndrome. CDR3 DNA sequence: TGCGCCAGCAGCCAAGGACAGGATAACTATGGCTACACCTTC. Translating gives CASSQGQDNYGYTF.